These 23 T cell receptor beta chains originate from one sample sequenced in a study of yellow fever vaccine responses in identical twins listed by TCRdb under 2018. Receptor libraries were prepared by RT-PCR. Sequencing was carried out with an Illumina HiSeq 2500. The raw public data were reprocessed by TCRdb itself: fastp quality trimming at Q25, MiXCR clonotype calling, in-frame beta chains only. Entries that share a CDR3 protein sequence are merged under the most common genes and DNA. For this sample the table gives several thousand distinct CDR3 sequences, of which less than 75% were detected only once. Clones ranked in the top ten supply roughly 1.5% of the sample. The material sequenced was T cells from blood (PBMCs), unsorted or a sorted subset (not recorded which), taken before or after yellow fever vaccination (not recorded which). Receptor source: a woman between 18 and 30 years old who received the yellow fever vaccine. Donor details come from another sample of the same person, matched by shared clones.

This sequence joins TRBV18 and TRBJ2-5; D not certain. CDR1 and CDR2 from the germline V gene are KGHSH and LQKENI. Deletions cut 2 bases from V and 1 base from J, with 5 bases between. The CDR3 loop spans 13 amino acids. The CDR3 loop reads CASSPGLQETQYF. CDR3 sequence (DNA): TGTGCCAGCTCACCAGGTCTCCAAGAGACCCAGTACTTC.

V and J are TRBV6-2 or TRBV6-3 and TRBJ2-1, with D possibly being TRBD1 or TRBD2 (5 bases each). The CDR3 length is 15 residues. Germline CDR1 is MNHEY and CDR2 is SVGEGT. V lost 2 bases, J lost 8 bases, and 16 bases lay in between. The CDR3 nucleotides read TGTGCCAGCAGTTACCGGGGCCGTGGCAGGGATGAGCAGTTCTTC. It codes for CASSYRGRGRDEQFF.

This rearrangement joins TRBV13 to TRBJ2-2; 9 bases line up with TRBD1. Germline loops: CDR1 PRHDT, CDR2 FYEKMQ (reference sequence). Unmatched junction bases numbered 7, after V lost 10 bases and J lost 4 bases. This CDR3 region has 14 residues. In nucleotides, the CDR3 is TGTGCCATAAAAGGGACAGGGCCCACCGGGGAGCTGTTTTTT. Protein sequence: CAIKGTGPTGELFF.

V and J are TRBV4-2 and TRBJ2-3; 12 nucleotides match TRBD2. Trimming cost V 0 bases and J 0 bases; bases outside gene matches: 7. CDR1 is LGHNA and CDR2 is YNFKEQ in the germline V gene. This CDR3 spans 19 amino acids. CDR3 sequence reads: CASSQDLTSGGSSTDTQYF. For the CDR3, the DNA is TGTGCCAGCAGCCAAGATTTGACTAGCGGGGGTTCTAGCACAGATACGCAGTATTTT.

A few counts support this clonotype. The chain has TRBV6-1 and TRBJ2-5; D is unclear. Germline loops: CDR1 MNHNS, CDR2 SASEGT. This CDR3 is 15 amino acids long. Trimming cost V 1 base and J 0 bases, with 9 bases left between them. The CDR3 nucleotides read TGTGCCAGCAGTGAAGGGAACAGCTACCAAGAGACCCAGTACTTC. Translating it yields CASSEGNSYQETQYF.

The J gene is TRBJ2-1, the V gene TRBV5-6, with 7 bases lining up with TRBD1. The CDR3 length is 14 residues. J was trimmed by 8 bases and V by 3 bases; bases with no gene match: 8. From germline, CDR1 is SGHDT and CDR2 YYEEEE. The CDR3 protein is CASSWGTVLDEQFF. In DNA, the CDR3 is TGTGCCAGCAGCTGGGGGACAGTTCTCGATGAGCAGTTCTTC.

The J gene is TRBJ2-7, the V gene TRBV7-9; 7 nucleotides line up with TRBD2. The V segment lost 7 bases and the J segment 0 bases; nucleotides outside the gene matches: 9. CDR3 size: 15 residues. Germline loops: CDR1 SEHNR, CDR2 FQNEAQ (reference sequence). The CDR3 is CASTTFGGSSYEQYF. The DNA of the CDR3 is TGTGCCAGCACCACCTTCGGGGGGTCCTCCTACGAGCAGTACTTC.

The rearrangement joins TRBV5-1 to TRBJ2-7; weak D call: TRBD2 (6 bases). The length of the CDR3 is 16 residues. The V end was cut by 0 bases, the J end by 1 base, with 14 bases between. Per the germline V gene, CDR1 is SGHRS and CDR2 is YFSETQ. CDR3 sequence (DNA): TGCGCCAGCAGCTTGGTTAGGGACTGGACTTCCTACGAGCAGTACTTC. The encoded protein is CASSLVRDWTSYEQYF.

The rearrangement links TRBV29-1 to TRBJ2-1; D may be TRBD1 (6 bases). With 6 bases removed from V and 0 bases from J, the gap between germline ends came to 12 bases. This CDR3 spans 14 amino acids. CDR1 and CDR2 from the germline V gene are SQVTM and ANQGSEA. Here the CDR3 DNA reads TGCAGCGTCAAAGGGGGAAACTCCTACAATGAGCAGTTCTTC. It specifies CSVKGGNSYNEQFF.

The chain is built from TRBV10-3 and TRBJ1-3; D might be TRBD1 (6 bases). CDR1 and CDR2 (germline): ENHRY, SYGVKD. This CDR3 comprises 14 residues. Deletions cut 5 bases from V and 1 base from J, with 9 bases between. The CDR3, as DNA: TGTGCCATCAGTATGCAGGGGTCTGGAAACACCATATATTTT. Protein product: CAISMQGSGNTIYF.

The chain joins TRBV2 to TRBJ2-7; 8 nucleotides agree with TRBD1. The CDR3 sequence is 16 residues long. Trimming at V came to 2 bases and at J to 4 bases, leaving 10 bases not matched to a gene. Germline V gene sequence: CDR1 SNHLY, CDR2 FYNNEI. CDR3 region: CASSELVQGASYEQYF. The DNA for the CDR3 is TGTGCCAGCAGTGAACTTGTGCAGGGGGCCTCTTACGAGCAGTACTTC.

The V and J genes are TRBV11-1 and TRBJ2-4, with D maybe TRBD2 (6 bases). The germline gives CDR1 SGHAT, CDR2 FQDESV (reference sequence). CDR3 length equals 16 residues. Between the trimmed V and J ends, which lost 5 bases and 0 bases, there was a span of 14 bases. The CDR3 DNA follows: TGTGCCAGCAGCCCTACGGGGGAGCTAGCCAAAAACATTCAGTACTTC. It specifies CASSPTGELAKNIQYF. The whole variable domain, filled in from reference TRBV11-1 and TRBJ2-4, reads EAEVAQSPRYKITEKSQAVAFWCDPISGHATLYWYRQILGQGPELLVQFQDESVVDDSQLPKDRFSAERLKGVDSTLKIQPAELGDSAMYLCASSPTGELAKNIQYFGAGTRLSVL.

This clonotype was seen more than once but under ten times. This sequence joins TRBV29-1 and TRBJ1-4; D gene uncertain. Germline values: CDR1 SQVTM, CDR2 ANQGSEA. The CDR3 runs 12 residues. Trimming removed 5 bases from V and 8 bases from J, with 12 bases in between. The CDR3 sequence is CSVQDGGEKLFF. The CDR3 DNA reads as TGCAGCGTTCAGGACGGAGGGGAAAAACTGTTTTTT.

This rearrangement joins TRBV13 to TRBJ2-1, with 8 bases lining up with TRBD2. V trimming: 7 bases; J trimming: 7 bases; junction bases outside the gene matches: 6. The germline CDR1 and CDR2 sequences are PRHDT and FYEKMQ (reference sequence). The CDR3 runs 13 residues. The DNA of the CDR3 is TGTGCCAGCAAGGGACTAGAGAGGAATGAGCAGTTCTTC. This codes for CASKGLERNEQFF.

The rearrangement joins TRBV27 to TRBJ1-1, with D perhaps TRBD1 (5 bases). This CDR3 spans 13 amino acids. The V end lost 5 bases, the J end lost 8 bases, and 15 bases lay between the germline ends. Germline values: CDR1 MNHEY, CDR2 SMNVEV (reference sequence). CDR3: CASSLLNRHEAFF. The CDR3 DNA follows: TGTGCCAGCAGTCTCCTTAACAGGCACGAAGCTTTCTTT.

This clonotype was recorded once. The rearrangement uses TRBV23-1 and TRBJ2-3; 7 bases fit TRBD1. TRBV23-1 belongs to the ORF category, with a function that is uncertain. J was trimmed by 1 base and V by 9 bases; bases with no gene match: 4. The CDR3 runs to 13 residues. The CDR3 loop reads CARITGGTDTQYF. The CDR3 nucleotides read TGCGCCAGGATCACAGGGGGCACAGATACGCAGTATTTT.

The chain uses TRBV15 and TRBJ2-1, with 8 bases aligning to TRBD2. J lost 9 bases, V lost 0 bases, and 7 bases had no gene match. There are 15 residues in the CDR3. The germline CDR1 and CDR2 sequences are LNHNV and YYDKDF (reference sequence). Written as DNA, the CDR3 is TGTGCCACCAGCAGAGATCGGAGCGGGAGAAGTGAGCAGTTCTTC. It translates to CATSRDRSGRSEQFF.

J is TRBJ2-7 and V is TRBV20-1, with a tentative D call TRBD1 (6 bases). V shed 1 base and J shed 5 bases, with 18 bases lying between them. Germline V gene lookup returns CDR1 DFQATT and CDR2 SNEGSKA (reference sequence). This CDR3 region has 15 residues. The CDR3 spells CSARVRVTGIHEQYF. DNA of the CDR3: TGCAGTGCTAGAGTCCGGGTTACAGGGATACACGAGCAGTACTTC.

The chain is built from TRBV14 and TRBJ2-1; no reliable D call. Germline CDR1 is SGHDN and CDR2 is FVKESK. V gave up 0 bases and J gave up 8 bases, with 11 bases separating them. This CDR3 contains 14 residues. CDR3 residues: CASSQEPSAHEQFF. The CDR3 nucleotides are TGTGCCAGCAGCCAAGAGCCTAGTGCCCATGAGCAGTTCTTC.

CDR3 sequence reads: CATAASSPKDGYTF. CDR3 in DNA: TGTGCCACTGCCGCGTCCTCACCCAAGGATGGCTACACCTTC. The chain is built from TRBV15 and TRBJ1-2, with D unresolved. Per the germline V gene, CDR1 is LNHNV and CDR2 is YYDKDF (reference sequence). The CDR3 sequence is 14 residues long. V lost 9 bases and J lost 6, with 20 bases in between.

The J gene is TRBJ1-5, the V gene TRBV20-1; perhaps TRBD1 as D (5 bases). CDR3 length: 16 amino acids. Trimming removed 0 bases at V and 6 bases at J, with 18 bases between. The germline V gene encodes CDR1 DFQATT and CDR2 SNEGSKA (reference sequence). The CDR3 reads CSARDLGQGEVQPQHF. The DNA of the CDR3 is TGCAGTGCTAGAGATCTAGGGCAGGGTGAGGTTCAGCCCCAGCATTTT.

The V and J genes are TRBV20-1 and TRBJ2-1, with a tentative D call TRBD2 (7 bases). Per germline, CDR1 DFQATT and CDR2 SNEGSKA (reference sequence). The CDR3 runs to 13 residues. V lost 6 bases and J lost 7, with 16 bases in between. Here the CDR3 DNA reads TGCAGTGCCAGCGGGACACGGGGTAATGAGCAGTTCTTC. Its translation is CSASGTRGNEQFF.

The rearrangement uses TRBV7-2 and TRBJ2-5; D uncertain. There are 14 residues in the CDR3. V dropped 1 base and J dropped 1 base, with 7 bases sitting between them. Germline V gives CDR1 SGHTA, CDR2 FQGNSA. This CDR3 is CASSLGQVQETQYF. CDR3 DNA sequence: TGTGCCAGCAGCTTAGGGCAGGTCCAAGAGACCCAGTACTTC. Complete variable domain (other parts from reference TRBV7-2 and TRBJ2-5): GAGVSQSPSNKVTEKGKDVELRCDPISGHTALYWYRQSLGQGLEFLIYFQGNSAPDKSGLPSDRFSAERTGGSVSTLTIQRTQQEDSAVYLCASSLGQVQETQYFGPGTRLLVL.